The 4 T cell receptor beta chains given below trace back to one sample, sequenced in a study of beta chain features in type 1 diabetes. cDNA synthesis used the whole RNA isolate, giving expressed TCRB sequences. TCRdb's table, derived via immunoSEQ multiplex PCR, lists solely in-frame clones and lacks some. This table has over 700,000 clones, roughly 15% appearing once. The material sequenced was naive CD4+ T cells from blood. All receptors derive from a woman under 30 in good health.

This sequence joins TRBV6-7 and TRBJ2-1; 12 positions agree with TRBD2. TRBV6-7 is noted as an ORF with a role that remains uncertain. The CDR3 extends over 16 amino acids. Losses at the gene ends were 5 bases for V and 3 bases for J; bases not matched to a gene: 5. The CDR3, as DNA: TGTGCCAGCAGTCACGAGACTAGCGGGAGCTACAATGAGCAGTTCTTC. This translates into CASSHETSGSYNEQFF.

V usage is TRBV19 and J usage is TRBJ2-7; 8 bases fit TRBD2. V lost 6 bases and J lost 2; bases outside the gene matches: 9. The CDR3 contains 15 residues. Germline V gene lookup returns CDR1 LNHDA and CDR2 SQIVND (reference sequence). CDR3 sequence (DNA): TGTGCCAGTAGGGAGAGCGGGAGAGATACCTACGAGCAGTACTTC. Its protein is CASRESGRDTYEQYF.

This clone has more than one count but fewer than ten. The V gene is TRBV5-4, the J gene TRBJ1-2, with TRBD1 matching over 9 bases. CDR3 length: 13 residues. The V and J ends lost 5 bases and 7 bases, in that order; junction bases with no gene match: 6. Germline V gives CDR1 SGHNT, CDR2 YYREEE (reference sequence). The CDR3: CASSWDRASGYTF. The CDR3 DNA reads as TGTGCCAGCAGTTGGGACAGGGCATCTGGCTACACCTTC.

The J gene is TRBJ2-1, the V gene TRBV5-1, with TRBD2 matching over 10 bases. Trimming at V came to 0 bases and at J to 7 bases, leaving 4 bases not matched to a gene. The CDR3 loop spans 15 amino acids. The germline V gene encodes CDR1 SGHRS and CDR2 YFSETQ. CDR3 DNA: TGCGCCAGCAGCTTGGGGTGGACTAGCGGTAATGAGCAGTTCTTC. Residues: CASSLGWTSGNEQFF.